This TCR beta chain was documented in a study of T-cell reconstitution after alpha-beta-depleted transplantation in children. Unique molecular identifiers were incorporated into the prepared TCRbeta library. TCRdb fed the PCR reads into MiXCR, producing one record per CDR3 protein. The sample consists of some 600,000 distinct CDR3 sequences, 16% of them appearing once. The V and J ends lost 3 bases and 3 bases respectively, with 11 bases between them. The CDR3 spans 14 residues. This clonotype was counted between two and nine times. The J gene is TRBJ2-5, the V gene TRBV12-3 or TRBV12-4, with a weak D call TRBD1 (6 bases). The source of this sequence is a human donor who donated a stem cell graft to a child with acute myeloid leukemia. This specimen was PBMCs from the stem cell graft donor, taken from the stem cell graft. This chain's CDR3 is CASSFAYREETQYF. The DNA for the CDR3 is TGTGCCAGCAGTTTCGCCTACAGGGAAGAGACCCAGTACTTC.